This T cell receptor beta chain was found in a study of blood T cell repertoires in COVID-19. Study background: COVID-19 samples collected from the United States, Italy and Spain covered acute and convalescent phases. In each case, the material was cDNA or gDNA derived from T cells, B-cell-depleted T cells, or PBMCs.

Methods used by the authors: Estimation of nucleated cell counts relied on the amplification of reference gene primers. Generated by immunoSEQ multiplex PCR, the TCRdb table keeps only in-frame clones and is missing some. D and trimming were read from the DNA, whereas the V and J calls and clone size are those reported in that table. The data hold some 50,000 clones, with 75% to 85% observed a single time. Germline CDR1 reads ENHRY; CDR2 reads SYGVKD. V lost 2 bases, J lost 8 bases, and 8 bases stayed unmatched. The CDR3 is 16 amino acids. The origin of this receptor is a man aged 80 or over in a cohort sampled during active COVID-19. The sequencing sample was made of peripheral blood. This rearrangement joins TRBV10-3 to TRBJ2-1, with TRBD1 identical over 11 bases. The CDR3 coding sequence is TGTGCCATCAGTGAGACCGGGACAGGGGGTGCGGATGAGCAGTTCTTC. Protein sequence: CAISETGTGGADEQFF.